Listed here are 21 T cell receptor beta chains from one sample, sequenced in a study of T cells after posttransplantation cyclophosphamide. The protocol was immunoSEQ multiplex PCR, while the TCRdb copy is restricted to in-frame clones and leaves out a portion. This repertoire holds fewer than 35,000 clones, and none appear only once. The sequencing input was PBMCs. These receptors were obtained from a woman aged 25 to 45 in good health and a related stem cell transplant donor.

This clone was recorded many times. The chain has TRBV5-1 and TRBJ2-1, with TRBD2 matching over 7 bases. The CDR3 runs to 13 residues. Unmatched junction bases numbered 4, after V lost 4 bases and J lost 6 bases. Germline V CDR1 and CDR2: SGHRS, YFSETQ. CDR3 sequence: CASSPSSGNEQFF. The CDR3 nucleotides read TGCGCCAGCAGCCCATCTAGCGGCAATGAGCAGTTCTTC.

In DNA, the CDR3 is TGTGCCAGCAGTTTAGGGCTCAGGGCCGGGGAGCTGTTTTTT. This translates into CASSLGLRAGELFF. The rearrangement links TRBV28 to TRBJ2-2; weak D call: TRBD1 (5 bases). Germline lookup yields CDR1 MDHEN and CDR2 SYDVKM. The CDR3 has 14 residues. The V end was cut by 2 bases, the J end by 6 bases, with 10 bases between.

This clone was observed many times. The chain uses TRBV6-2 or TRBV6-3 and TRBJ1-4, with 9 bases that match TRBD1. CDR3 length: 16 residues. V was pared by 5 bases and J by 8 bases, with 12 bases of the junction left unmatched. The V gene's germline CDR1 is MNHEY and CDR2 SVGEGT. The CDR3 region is CASSARTQGAREKLFF. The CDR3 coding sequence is TGTGCCAGCAGTGCCCGCACACAGGGGGCGAGAGAAAAACTGTTTTTT.

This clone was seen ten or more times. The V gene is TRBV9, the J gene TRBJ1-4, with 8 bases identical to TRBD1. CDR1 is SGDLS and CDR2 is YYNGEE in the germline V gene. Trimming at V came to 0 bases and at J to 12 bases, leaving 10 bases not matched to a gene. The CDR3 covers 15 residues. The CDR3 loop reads CASSVDITGGEELFF. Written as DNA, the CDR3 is TGTGCCAGCAGCGTAGATATAACAGGGGGGGAGGAACTGTTTTTT. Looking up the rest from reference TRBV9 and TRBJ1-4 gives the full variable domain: DSGVTQTPKHLITATGQRVTLRCSPRSGDLSVYWYQQSLDQGLQFLIQYYNGEERAKGNILERFSAQQFPDLHSELNLSSLELGDSALYFCASSVDITGGEELFFGSGTQLSVL.

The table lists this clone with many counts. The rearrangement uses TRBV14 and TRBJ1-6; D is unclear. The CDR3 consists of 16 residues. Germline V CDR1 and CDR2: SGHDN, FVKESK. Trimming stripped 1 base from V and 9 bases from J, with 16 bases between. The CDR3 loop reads CASSQGLSSTRSPLHF. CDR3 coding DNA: TGTGCCAGCAGCCAAGGACTTTCGTCTACTCGTTCACCCCTCCACTTT.

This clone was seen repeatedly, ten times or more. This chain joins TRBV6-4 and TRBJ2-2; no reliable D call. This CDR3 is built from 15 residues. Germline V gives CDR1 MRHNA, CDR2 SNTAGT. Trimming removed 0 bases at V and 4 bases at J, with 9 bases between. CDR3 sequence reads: CASSDSIESTGELFF. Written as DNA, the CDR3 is TGTGCCAGCAGTGACTCGATAGAGAGCACCGGGGAGCTGTTTTTT.

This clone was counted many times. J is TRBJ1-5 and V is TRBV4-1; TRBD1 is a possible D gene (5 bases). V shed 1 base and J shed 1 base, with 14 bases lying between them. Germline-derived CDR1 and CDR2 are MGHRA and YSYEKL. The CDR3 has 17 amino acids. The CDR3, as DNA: TGCGCCAGCAGCCAAGGGGGTAAGGGGCCGAGCAATCAGCCCCAGCATTTT. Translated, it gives CASSQGGKGPSNQPQHF.

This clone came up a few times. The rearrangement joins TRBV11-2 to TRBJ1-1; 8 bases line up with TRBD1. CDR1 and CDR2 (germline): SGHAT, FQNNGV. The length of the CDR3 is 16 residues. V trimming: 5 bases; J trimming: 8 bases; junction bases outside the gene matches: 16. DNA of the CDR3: TGTGCCAGCAGCACCTATCTCGGGGCGGGACAGGCGGAAGCTTTCTTT. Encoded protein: CASSTYLGAGQAEAFF.

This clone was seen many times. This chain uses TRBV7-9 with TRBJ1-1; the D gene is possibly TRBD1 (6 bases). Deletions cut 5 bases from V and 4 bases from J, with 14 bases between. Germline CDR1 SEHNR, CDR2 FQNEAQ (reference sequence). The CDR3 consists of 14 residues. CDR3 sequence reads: CASSQNAGVTEAFF. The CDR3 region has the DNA TGTGCCAGCAGCCAGAACGCAGGGGTCACTGAAGCTTTCTTT.

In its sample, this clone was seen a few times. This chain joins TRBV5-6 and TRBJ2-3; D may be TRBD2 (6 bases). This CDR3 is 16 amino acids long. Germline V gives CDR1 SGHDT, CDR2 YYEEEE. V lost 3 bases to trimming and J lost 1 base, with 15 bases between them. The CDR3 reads CASSSLVTGGTDTQYF. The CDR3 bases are TGTGCCAGCAGCTCCCTCGTGACGGGGGGCACAGATACGCAGTATTTT.

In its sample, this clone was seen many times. The CDR3 reads CASKIGYRGGYTF. The CDR3 bases are TGTGCCAGCAAAATCGGATACCGGGGTGGCTACACCTTC. The V gene is TRBV6-1, the J gene TRBJ1-2; D gene unclear. CDR1 MNHNS and CDR2 SASEGT come from the germline V gene. This CDR3 is built from 13 residues. Trimming pared 7 bases from V and 7 bases from J, leaving 16 bases between.

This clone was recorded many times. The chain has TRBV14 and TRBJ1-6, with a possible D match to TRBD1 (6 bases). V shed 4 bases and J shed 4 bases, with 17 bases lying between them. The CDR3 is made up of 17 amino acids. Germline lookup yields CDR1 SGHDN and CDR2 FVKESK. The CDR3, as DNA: TGTGCCAGCAGCCGGAGGGGGGGCGACCTGTATAATTCACCCCTCCACTTT. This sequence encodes CASSRRGGDLYNSPLHF. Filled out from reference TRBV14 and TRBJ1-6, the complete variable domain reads EAGVTQFPSHSVIEKGQTVTLRCDPISGHDNLYWYRRVMGKEIKFLLHFVKESKQDESGMPNNRFLAERTGGTYSTLKVQPAELEDSGVYFCASSRRGGDLYNSPLHFGNGTRLTVT.

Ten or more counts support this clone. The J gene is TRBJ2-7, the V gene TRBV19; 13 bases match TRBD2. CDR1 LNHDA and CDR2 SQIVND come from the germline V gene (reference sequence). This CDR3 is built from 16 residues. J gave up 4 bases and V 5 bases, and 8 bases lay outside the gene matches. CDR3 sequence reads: CASSGASTSGGYEQYF. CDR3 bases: TGTGCCAGTAGTGGGGCTTCGACTAGCGGGGGGTACGAGCAGTACTTC.

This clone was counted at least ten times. In DNA form, the CDR3 reads TGTGCCAGCAGCTCGAGGGAGACCCAGTACTTC. Protein sequence: CASSSRETQYF. The J gene is TRBJ2-5, the V gene TRBV11-2, with D unresolved. Germline assignment: CDR1 SGHAT and CDR2 FQNNGV. The CDR3 contains 11 residues. Trimming took off 4 bases at V and 5 bases at J, with 5 bases between the two ends.

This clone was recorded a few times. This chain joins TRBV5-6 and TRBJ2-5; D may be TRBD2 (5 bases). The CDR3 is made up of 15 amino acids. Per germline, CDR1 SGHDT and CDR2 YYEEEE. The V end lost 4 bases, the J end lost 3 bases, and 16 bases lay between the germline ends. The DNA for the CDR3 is TGTGCCAGCAGCCGGTCCAGGACTGACAAAGAGACCCAGTACTTC. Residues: CASSRSRTDKETQYF.

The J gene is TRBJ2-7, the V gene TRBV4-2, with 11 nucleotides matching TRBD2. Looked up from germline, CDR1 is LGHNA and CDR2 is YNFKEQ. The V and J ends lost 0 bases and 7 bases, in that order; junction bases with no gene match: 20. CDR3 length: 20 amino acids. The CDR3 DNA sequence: TGTGCCAGCAGCCAAGATCGTGGGCTAGCGGGGGGACTCCAGGTTCGGGAGCAGTACTTC. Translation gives CASSQDRGLAGGLQVREQYF.

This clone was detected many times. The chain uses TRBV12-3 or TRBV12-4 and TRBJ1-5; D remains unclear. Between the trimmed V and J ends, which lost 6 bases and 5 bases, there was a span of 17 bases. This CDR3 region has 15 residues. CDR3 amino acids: CASSLGGIRDQPQHF. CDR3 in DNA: TGTGCCAGCAGCCTCGGAGGTATTCGGGATCAGCCCCAGCATTTT.

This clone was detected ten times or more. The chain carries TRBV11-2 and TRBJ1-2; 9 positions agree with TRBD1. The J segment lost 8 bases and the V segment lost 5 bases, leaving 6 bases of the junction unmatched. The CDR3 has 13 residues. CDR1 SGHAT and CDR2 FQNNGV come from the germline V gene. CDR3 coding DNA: TGTGCCAGCAGCCGGGACAGGGACGGCGGCTACACCTTC. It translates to CASSRDRDGGYTF.

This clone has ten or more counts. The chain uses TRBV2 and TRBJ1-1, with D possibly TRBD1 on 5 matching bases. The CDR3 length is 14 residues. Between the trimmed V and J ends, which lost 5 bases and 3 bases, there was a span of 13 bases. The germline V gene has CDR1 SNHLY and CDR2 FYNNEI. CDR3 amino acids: CASSRAGWDTEAFF. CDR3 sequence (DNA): TGTGCCAGCAGTAGGGCAGGGTGGGACACTGAAGCTTTCTTT.

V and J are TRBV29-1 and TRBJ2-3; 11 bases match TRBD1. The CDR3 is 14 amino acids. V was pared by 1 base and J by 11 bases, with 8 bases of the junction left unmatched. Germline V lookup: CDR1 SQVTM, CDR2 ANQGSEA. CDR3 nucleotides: TGCAGCGTTGAAGGGACAGGGGGCGCGATCCTGCAGTATTTT. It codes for CSVEGTGGAILQYF.

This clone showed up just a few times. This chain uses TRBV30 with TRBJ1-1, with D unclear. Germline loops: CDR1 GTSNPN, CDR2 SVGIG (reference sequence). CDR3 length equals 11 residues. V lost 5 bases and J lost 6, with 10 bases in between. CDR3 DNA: TGTGCCTGGGGAGGGTTTGCTGAAGCTTTCTTT. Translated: CAWGGFAEAFF.